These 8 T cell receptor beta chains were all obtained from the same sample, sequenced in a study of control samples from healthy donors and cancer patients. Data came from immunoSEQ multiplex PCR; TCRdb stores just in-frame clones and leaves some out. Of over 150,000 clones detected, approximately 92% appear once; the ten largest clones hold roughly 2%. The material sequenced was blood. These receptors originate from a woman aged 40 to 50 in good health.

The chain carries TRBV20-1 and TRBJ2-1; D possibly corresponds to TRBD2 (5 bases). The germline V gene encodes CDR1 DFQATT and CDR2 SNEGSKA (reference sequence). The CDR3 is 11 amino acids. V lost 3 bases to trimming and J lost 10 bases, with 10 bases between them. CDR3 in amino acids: CSAREDSEQFF. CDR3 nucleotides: TGCAGTGCTAGGGAGGATTCCGAGCAGTTCTTC.

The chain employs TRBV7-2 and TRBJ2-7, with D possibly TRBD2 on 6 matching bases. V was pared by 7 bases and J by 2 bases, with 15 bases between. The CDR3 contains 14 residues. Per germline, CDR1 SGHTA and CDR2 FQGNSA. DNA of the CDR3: TGTGCCAGCAACCCGACGGAGGGACCCTACGAGCAGTACTTC. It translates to CASNPTEGPYEQYF.

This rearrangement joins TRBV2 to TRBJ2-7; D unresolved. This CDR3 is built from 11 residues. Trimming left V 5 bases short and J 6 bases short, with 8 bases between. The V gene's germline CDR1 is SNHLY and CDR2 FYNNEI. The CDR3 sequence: CASSYTGEQYF. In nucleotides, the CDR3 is TGTGCCAGCAGTTACACCGGCGAGCAGTACTTC.

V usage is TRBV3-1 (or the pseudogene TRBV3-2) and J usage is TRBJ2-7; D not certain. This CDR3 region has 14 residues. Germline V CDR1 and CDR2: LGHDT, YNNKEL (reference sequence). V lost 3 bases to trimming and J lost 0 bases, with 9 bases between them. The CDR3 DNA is TGTGCCAGCAGCCAGAGATATCTCTCCTACGAGCAGTACTTC. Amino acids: CASSQRYLSYEQYF.

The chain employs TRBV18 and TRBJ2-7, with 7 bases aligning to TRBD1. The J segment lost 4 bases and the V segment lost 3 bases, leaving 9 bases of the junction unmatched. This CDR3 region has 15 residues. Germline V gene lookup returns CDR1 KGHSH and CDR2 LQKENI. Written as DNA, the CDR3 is TGTGCCAGCTCACCTAGACACGGGACAGATTACGAGCAGTACTTC. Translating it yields CASSPRHGTDYEQYF.

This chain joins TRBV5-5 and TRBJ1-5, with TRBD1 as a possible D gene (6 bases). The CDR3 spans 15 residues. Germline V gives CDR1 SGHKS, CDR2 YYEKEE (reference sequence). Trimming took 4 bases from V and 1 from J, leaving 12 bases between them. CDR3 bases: TGTGCCAGCAGCCGACAGGACATGAGCAATCAGCCCCAGCATTTT. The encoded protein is CASSRQDMSNQPQHF.

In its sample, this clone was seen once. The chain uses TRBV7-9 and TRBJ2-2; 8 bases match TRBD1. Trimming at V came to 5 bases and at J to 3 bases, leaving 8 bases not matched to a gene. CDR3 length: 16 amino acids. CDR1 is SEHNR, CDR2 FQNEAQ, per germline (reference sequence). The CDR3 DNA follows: TGTGCCAGCAGCCCGACAGGGGCCGGGTACACCGGGGAGCTGTTTTTT. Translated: CASSPTGAGYTGELFF.

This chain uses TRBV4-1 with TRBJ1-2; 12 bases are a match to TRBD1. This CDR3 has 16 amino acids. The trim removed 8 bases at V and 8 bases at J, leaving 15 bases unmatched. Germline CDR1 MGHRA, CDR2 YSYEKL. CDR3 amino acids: CASARGTGGEGFGYTF. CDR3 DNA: TGCGCCAGCGCCAGGGGGACAGGGGGCGAAGGATTCGGCTACACCTTC.